The 10 T cell receptor beta chains reported below all come from one sample, sequenced in a study of blood T cells in healthy people across ages (dated by TCRdb to 2014 to 2015). Library preparation was by 5' RACE. Sequencer: Illumina HiSeq 2500. A second about 7 to 12 cycle PCR used a sample-barcoded 5' primer and a J-beta primer mix. TCRdb passed the public sequencing reads through fastp at Q25 and MiXCR, retaining productive beta sequences. A single entry per CDR3 protein holds the most common genes and DNA from its merged rows. The sample table lists 800,000 or so distinct CDR3 sequences, 62% of them with a count of one. The ten largest clonotypes hold approximately 30% of the sample. The sample was blood. The receptors were gathered from a man aged 25-45 years in good health.

This chain's CDR3 is CSRWRSNNEGQFF. DNA of the CDR3: TGCAGCCGATGGCGGAGCAACAATGAAGGGCAGTTCTTC. This chain links TRBV20-1 with TRBJ2-1; D ambiguous. Germline assignment: CDR1 DFQATT and CDR2 SNEGSKA (reference sequence). This CDR3 is built from 13 residues.

In this sample, this clonotype turned up a few times. This chain uses TRBV7-9 with TRBJ2-1, with D possibly being TRBD1 (6 bases). Germline V gene lookup returns CDR1 SEHNR and CDR2 FQNEAQ (reference sequence). V gave up 6 bases and J gave up 1 base, with 7 bases separating them. CDR3 length: 13 amino acids. The CDR3 here is CASRRGSYNEQFF. The CDR3 DNA follows: TGTGCCAGCAGGAGGGGGTCCTACAATGAGCAGTTCTTC.

This clonotype has only a few counts. This rearrangement joins TRBV27 to TRBJ1-5; D uncertain. The V gene's germline CDR1 is MNHEY and CDR2 SMNVEV (reference sequence). V was shortened by 8 bases and J by 1 base, with 9 bases between the two germline ends. This CDR3 region has 13 residues. The DNA for the CDR3 is TGTGCCAGCGAACGGGAGAGCAATCAGCCCCAGCATTTT. It encodes CASERESNQPQHF.

The J gene is TRBJ2-1, the V gene TRBV9; 8 positions match TRBD2. The CDR3 totals 15 residues. With 3 bases clipped from V and 6 bases from J, the junction kept 8 bases outside the gene matches. Germline V gene sequence: CDR1 SGDLS, CDR2 YYNGEE. CDR3 region: CASSDLAGGPNEQFF. The CDR3 nucleotides read TGTGCCAGCAGCGACCTGGCGGGGGGTCCCAATGAGCAGTTCTTC.

The chain joins TRBV3-1 to TRBJ2-1, with 8 bases lining up with TRBD2. The CDR3 is 13 amino acids. J was trimmed by 10 bases and V by 6 bases; bases with no gene match: 8. The V gene's germline CDR1 is LGHDT and CDR2 YNNKEL (reference sequence). Here the CDR3 reads CASSPGLVYEQFF. CDR3 in DNA: TGTGCCAGCAGTCCGGGACTAGTTTACGAGCAGTTCTTC.

Comments on this clonotype: No DNA is shown, since the ends of the CDR3 on it are uncertain; the CDR3 is the one TCRdb lists. The V call is TRBV7-5, the J call TRBJ2-1; the table's D call, TRBD1, has no DNA check behind it. TRBV7-5 corresponds to a pseudogene. The CDR3 adds up to 17 amino acids, both ends counted. The CDR3 sequence is CISVPEAPDRDDNEQFF.

This chain connects TRBV6-2 or TRBV6-3 to TRBJ2-1; TRBD2 aligns across 14 bases. The CDR3 covers 13 residues. The J segment lost 15 bases and the V segment lost 5 bases, leaving 6 bases of the junction unmatched. The germline V gene has CDR1 MNHEY and CDR2 SVGEGT. For the CDR3, the DNA is TGTGCCAGCAGTCTAGGGACTAGCGGGGGTACGTTCTTC. Translating it yields CASSLGTSGGTFF.

The genes are TRBV20-1 and TRBJ1-2; 9 bases are shared with TRBD1. The germline V gene encodes CDR1 DFQATT and CDR2 SNEGSKA (reference sequence). The ends lost 5 bases at V and 5 bases at J; junction bases unmatched: 6. This CDR3 contains 13 residues. The CDR3 region is CSALGTGNYGYTF. The CDR3 region has the DNA TGCAGTGCTTTGGGGACAGGGAATTATGGCTACACCTTC.

V usage is TRBV7-2 and J usage is TRBJ2-1; D tentatively reads TRBD1 or TRBD2 (5 bases each). Germline CDR1 and CDR2: SGHTA and FQGNSA. This CDR3 is built from 15 residues. V was pared by 1 base and J by 7 bases, with 14 bases between. This CDR3 reads CASSLESGWGNEQFF. DNA of the CDR3: TGTGCCAGCAGCTTAGAATCCGGTTGGGGGAATGAGCAGTTCTTC.

The chain couples TRBV14 to TRBJ2-1; D remains unclear. The V gene's germline CDR1 is SGHDN and CDR2 FVKESK. Trimming took off 5 bases at V and 10 bases at J, with 18 bases between the two ends. This CDR3 is 14 amino acids long. CDR3 region: CASSSEVRAREQFF. In DNA form, the CDR3 reads TGTGCCAGCAGCTCCGAAGTTAGGGCCCGGGAGCAGTTCTTC.